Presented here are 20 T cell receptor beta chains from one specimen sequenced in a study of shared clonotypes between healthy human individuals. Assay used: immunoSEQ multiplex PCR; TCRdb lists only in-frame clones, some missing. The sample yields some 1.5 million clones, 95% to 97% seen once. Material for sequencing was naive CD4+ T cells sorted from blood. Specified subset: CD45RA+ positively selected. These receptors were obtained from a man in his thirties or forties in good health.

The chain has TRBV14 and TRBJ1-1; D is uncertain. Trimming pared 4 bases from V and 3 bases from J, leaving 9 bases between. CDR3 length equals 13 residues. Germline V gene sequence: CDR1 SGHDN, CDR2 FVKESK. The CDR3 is CASSPGLDTEAFF. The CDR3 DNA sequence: TGTGCCAGCAGCCCCGGGTTGGACACTGAAGCTTTCTTT.

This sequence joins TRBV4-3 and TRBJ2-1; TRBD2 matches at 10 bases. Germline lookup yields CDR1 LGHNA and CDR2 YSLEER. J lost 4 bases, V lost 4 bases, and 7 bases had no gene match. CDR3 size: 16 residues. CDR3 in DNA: TGCGCCAGCAGCCGAGTAGCGGGAGGCGGATACAATGAGCAGTTCTTC. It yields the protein CASSRVAGGGYNEQFF.

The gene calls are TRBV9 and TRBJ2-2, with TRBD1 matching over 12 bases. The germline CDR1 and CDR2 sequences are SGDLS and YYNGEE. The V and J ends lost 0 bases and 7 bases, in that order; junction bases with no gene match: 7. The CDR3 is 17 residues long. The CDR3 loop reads CASSVEGTGGANGELFF. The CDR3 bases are TGTGCCAGCAGCGTAGAGGGGACAGGGGGCGCGAACGGGGAGCTGTTTTTT. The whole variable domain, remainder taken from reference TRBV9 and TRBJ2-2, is DSGVTQTPKHLITATGQRVTLRCSPRSGDLSVYWYQQSLDQGLQFLIQYYNGEERAKGNILERFSAQQFPDLHSELNLSSLELGDSALYFCASSVEGTGGANGELFFGEGSRLTVL.

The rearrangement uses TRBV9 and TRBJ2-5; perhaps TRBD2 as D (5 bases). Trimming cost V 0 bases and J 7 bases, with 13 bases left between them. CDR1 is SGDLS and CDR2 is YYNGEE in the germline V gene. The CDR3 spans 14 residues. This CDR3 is CASSVALVAGTQYF. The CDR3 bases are TGTGCCAGCAGCGTAGCTCTGGTGGCGGGGACCCAGTACTTC.

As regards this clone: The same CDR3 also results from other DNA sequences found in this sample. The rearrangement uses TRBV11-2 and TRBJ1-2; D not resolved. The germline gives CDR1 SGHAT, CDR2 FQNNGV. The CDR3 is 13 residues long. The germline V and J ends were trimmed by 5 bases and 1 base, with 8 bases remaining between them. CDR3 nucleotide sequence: TGTGCCAGCAGCCCTACAGTTAACTATGGCTACACCTTC. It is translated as CASSPTVNYGYTF.

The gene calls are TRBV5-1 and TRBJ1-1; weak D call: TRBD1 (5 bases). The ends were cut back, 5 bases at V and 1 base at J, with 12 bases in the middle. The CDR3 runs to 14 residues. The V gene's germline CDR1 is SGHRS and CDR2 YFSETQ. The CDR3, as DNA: TGCGCCAGCAGGGGACTGGGTGGGAACACTGAAGCTTTCTTT. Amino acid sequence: CASRGLGGNTEAFF. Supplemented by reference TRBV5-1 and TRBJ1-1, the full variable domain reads KAGVTQTPRYLIKTRGQQVTLSCSPISGHRSVSWYQQTPGQGLQFLFEYFSETQRNKGNFPGRFSGRQFSNSRSEMNVSTLELGDSALYLCASRGLGGNTEAFFGQGTRLTVV.

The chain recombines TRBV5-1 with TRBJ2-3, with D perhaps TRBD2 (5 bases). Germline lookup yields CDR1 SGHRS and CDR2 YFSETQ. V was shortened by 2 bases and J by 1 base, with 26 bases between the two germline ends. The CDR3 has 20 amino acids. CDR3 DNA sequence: TGCGCCAGCAGCTTTTTTTCCTCGGGATTCCCCTTGCGGCGCACAGATACGCAGTATTTT. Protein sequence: CASSFFSSGFPLRRTDTQYF. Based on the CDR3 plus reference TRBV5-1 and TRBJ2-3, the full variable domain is KAGVTQTPRYLIKTRGQQVTLSCSPISGHRSVSWYQQTPGQGLQFLFEYFSETQRNKGNFPGRFSGRQFSNSRSEMNVSTLELGDSALYLCASSFFSSGFPLRRTDTQYFGPGTRLTVL.

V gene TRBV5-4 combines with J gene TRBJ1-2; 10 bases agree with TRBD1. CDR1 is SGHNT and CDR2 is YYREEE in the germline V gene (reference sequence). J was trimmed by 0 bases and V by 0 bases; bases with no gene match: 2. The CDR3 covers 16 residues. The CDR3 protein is CASSLGDRGPNYGYTF. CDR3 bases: TGTGCCAGCAGCTTGGGGGACAGGGGTCCTAACTATGGCTACACCTTC.

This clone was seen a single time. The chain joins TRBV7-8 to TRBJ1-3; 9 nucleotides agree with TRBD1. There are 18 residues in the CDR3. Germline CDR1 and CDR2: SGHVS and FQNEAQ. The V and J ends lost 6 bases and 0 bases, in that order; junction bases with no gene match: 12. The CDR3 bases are TGTGCCAGCAGAGCCTCGGGACAGGGTCTCTCCTCTGGAAACACCATATATTTT. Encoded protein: CASRASGQGLSSGNTIYF.

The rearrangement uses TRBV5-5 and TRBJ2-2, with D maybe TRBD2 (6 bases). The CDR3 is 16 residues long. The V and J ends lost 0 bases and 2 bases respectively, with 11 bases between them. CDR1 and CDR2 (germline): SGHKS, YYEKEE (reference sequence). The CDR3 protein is CASSLESRGNTGELFF. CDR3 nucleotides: TGTGCCAGCAGCTTGGAGTCGCGGGGCAACACCGGGGAGCTGTTTTTT.

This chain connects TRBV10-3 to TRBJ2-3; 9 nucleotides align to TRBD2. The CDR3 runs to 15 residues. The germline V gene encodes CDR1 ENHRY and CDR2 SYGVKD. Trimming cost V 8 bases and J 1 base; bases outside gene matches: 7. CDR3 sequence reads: CAIAELAGGTDTQYF. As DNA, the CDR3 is TGTGCCATCGCTGAATTAGCGGGGGGCACAGATACGCAGTATTTT.

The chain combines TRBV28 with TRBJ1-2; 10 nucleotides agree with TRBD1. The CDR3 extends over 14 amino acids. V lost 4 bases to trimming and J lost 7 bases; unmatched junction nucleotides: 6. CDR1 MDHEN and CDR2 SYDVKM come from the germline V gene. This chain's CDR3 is CASSSTGQGGGYTF. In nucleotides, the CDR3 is TGTGCCAGCAGTTCAACAGGACAGGGGGGTGGCTACACCTTC.

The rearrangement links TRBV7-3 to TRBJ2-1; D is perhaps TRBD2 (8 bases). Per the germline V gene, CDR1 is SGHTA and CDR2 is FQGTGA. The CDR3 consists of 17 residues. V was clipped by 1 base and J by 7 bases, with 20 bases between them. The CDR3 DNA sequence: TGTGCCAGCAGCTTAAACCCTAGGGGGCTAGCGGGTAATGAGCAGTTCTTC. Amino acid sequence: CASSLNPRGLAGNEQFF.

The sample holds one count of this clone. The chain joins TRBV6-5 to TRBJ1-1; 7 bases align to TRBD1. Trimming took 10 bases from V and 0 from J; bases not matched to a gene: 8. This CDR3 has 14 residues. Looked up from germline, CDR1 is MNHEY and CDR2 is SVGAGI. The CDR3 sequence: CAIRQGGMNTEAFF. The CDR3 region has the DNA TGTGCCATCCGACAGGGCGGCATGAACACTGAAGCTTTCTTT.

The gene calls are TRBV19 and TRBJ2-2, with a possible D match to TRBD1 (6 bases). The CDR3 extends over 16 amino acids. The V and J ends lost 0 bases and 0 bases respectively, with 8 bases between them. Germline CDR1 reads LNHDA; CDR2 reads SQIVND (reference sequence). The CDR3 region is CASSIEHRANTGELFF. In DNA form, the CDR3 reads TGTGCCAGTAGTATAGAACACAGGGCGAACACCGGGGAGCTGTTTTTT.

The CDR3 here is CASRSLGTLRQNQPQHF. In DNA form, the CDR3 reads TGTGCCAGCCGGAGTTTGGGGACACTGCGCCAAAATCAGCCCCAGCATTTT. V is TRBV27 and J is TRBJ1-5; possible D gene TRBD1, 6 bases. V was clipped by 8 bases and J by 4 bases, with 24 bases between them. Germline values: CDR1 MNHEY, CDR2 SMNVEV (reference sequence). This CDR3 has 17 amino acids.

In DNA form, the CDR3 reads TGTGCCAGCTCAAAACGGGATATACAGTTTTACCAAGAGACCCAGTACTTC. Translating it yields CASSKRDIQFYQETQYF. The chain recombines TRBV18 with TRBJ2-5, with D perhaps matching TRBD2 (5 bases). This CDR3 has 17 residues. The V and J ends lost 5 bases and 0 bases respectively, with 19 bases between them. Per germline, CDR1 KGHSH and CDR2 LQKENI.

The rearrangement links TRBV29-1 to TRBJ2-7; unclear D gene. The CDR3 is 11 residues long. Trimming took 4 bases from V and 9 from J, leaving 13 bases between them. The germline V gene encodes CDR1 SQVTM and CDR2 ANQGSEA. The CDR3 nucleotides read TGCAGCGTTGGCGATACTAAAGGGCAGTACTTC. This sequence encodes CSVGDTKGQYF.

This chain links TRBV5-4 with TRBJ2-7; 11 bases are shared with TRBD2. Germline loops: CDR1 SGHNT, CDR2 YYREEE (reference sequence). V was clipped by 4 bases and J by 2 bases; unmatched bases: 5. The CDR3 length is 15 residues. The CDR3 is CASSVGTSGTYEQYF. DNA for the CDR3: TGTGCCAGCAGCGTAGGGACTAGCGGAACCTACGAGCAGTACTTC.

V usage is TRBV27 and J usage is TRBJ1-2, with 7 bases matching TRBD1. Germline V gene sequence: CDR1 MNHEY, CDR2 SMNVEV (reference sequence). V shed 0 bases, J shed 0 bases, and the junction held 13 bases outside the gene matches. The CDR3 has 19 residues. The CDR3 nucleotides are TGTGCCAGCAGTTTATCGGCGCCGAGGGGGCTAGGAACTAACTATGGCTACACCTTC. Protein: CASSLSAPRGLGTNYGYTF.